This record looks at one TCR beta chain sequence and its context. The V end lost 0 bases, the J end lost 5 bases, and 13 bases lay between the germline ends. Germline values: CDR1 MNHEY, CDR2 SVGEGT. This CDR3 contains 15 residues. The assay was immunoSEQ multiplex PCR, and TCRdb's table has in-frame clones only and misses some. In the table there are about 120,000 clones, 80% to 90% of which are singletons. The record originates from a study of blood T cell repertoires in COVID-19. The V gene is TRBV6-2 or TRBV6-3, the J gene TRBJ1-1; D ambiguous. This sequence was found in a woman between 50 and 59 years old with active or convalescent COVID-19. Sample: peripheral blood. CDR3 in DNA: TGTGCCAGCAGTTACTCGGGAGGGCCTGGAACTGAAGCTTTCTTT. Translated, it gives CASSYSGGPGTEAFF.